Reported below is one T cell receptor (beta chain). Its antigen remains unidentified. One end of the junction varies from germline; a read error may be responsible. The CDR3 is 14 amino acids. CDR1 SGHAT and CDR2 FQNNGV come from the germline V gene. The sample comes from a study of T cells after yellow fever vaccination. Study conclusions and caveats: On re-exposure, the response was weaker but peaked faster, at day 5 versus 15.

TCRdb fed the 5' RACE reads into MiXCR, producing one record per CDR3 protein. The sample holds about 320,000 distinct CDR3 sequences, roughly an eighth seen once. The chain couples TRBV11-2 to TRBJ2-1; D tentatively fits TRBD1 or TRBD2 (5 bases each). The sample was CD4+ T cells sorted from PBMCs, taken 15 days after the yellow fever booster vaccination. The clonotype was recovered from a young man who received the YFV17D yellow fever vaccine. CDR3 in amino acids: CASTPGTTYSEQFF. The DNA for the CDR3 is TGTGCCAGCACCCCCGGGACGACCTACAGTGAGCAGTTCTTC.